The rows below give T cell receptor beta chains drawn from one sample of a study of cytomegalovirus exposure and HLA in healthy donors. Profiled with immunoSEQ multiplex PCR; TCRdb holds only in-frame clones, not every one. The data contain roughly 97,000 clones, about 9.5% of them singletons. Sequenced material: PBMCs. All receptors come from a man between 40 and 49 years old in good health and CMV-seropositive. Each CDR3 is given with its conserved first and last residue.

TRBJ1-2 TRBV2 CASGQNYGYTF
TRBJ2-2 TRBV5-4 CASSFSTGTGELFF
TRBJ2-1 TRBV7-9 CASSSRTEYNEQFF
TRBJ1-1 TRBV7-3 CASSLLGQGNTEAFF
TRBJ2-1 TRBV7-9 CASSPSLPSYNEQFF
TRBJ2-5 TRBV11-2 CASSSTRGKETQYF
TRBJ2-7 TRBV5-6 CASSSPGLGDNF
TRBJ2-7 TRBV25-1 CASSSSWGRAAYEQYF
TRBJ2-2 TRBV6-5 CASSSRWELFF
TRBJ2-7 TRBV6-1 CASVIAGNSYEQYF
TRBJ1-1 TRBV5-4 CASSLWGDTEAFF
TRBJ1-4 TRBV5-1 CASSSEGQGGEKLFF
TRBJ1-1 TRBV18 CASSITETGTEAFF
TRBJ2-7 TRBV5-1 CASTGTGGEQYF
TRBJ2-2 TRBV10-3 CAISEASGRAAGELFF
TRBJ1-1 TRBV15 CATSRDTGAEAFF
TRBJ2-7 TRBV7-2 CASSPRGAPTSGNPYEQYF
TRBJ2-5 TRBV11-1 CASSWTQGRETQYF
TRBJ1-4 TRBV19 CASSIETATNEKLFF
TRBJ2-1 TRBV11-2 CASSDPGRVRADEQFF
TRBJ2-1 TRBV4-1 CASSQVLAGPSGNEQFF
TRBJ2-7 TRBV28 CASSLTFGASDLYEQYF
TRBJ2-1 TRBV13 CASSSGLAGNNEQFF
TRBJ2-7 TRBV6-5 CASSRQGSYEQYF
TRBJ2-3 TRBV6-5 CASSLSGTDTQYF
TRBJ2-6 TRBV5-4 CASSLGGAGANVLTF
TRBJ1-4 TRBV6-5 CASSENQKSFF
TRBJ2-7 TRBV7-6 CASSLSRGAGEQYF
TRBJ2-2 TRBV5-1 CASSLGGEAGELFF